The text below deals with one TCR beta chain. Its target is unknown. Time point noted: cycle 4 day 1 (C4D1), after five to seven weeks of nivolumab. Autologous stem cell transplantation was followed by relapse in every patient, and brentuximab vedotin exposure varied. The data originate from a study of PD-1 blockade in classical Hodgkin lymphoma. Study results and caveats: Baseline TCR diversity was reportedly lower in newly diagnosed patients than in healthy donors. It was reported as lower still in relapsed/refractory patients.

V was trimmed by 4 bases and J by 2 bases, leaving 14 bases between them. Germline CDR1 reads SGHDT; CDR2 reads YYEEEE. The CDR3 runs 15 residues. Profiling relied on immunoSEQ multiplex PCR, and the TCRdb table lists in-frame clones only, not all of them. The repertoire consists of 90,000 to 140,000 clones, with roughly 89% occurring once and the leading ten covering around a fifth. V and J are TRBV5-6 and TRBJ2-3; unclear D gene. The material was peripheral blood mononuclear cells (PBMCs), obtained before the fourth cycle of nivolumab. This TCR was recovered from a human donor with classical Hodgkin lymphoma. The CDR3 bases are TGTGCCAGCAGCCTCGCTGGCACCCCCACAGATACGCAGTATTTT. Its translation is CASSLAGTPTDTQYF.